The 24 T cell receptor beta chains below come from one sample, sequenced in a study of blood T cell repertoires in COVID-19. Clones were sequenced by immunoSEQ multiplex PCR, and TCRdb holds only the in-frame ones, with some missing. The sample yields about 55,000 clones, 90% seen once. The sample consisted of peripheral blood. Receptors were obtained from a human donor with active COVID-19. The donor label of this sample is uncertain.

This sequence joins TRBV6-2 or TRBV6-3 and TRBJ2-1, with D possibly matching TRBD2 (5 bases). Trimming shortened V by 5 bases and J by 7 bases, and 21 bases separated the two germline ends. Germline CDR1 and CDR2: MNHEY and SVGEGT. CDR3 length: 16 residues. Here the CDR3 reads CASSKSLTLAENEQFF. CDR3 DNA: TGTGCCAGCAGTAAATCCCTCACTCTAGCAGAGAATGAGCAGTTCTTC.

The rearrangement joins TRBV29-1 to TRBJ2-7, with D unclear. The V end lost 6 bases, the J end lost 4 bases, and 10 bases lay between the germline ends. The germline V gene has CDR1 SQVTM and CDR2 ANQGSEA. The CDR3 extends over 11 amino acids. The CDR3 nucleotides read TGCAGCGTAATCGCGGAATACGAGCAGTACGTC. Translated: CSVIAEYEQYV.

The chain is built from TRBV27 and TRBJ2-1; D is perhaps TRBD2 (6 bases). The CDR3 runs to 15 residues. With 4 bases removed from V and 0 bases from J, the gap between germline ends came to 10 bases. The germline CDR1 and CDR2 sequences are MNHEY and SMNVEV (reference sequence). This chain's CDR3 is CASSWDFSSYNEQFF. The CDR3 DNA follows: TGTGCCAGCAGTTGGGACTTCAGCTCCTACAATGAGCAGTTCTTC.

The V and J genes are TRBV5-1 and TRBJ1-1; 8 positions match TRBD1. The CDR3 totals 15 residues. V was clipped by 1 base and J by 6 bases; unmatched bases: 8. Germline assignment: CDR1 SGHRS and CDR2 YFSETQ. CDR3 sequence (DNA): TGCGCCAGCAGCTTGCGGGCAGGGGGCCCCCCTGAAGCTTTCTTT. Translation gives CASSLRAGGPPEAFF.

The chain links TRBV29-1 to TRBJ2-3; weak D call: TRBD1 (5 bases). Germline V gene sequence: CDR1 SQVTM, CDR2 ANQGSEA. This CDR3 is built from 17 residues. V gave up 3 bases and J gave up 0 bases, with 19 bases separating them. CDR3 protein: CSVDADSLTTSTDTQYF. The CDR3 DNA is TGCAGCGTTGACGCCGACAGCCTAACAACTAGCACAGATACGCAGTATTTT.

The V gene is TRBV4-1, the J gene TRBJ2-7; 8 bases align to TRBD2. The length of the CDR3 is 16 residues. J gave up 7 bases and V 1 base, and 12 bases lay outside the gene matches. CDR1 is MGHRA and CDR2 is YSYEKL in the germline V gene. DNA of the CDR3: TGCGCCAGCAGCCAAGGTCCGGGAACTAGCGGTCTGGAGCAGTACTTC. Its protein product is CASSQGPGTSGLEQYF.

The V and J genes are TRBV24-1 and TRBJ2-3; 11 bases are shared with TRBD1. Trimming at V came to 4 bases and at J to 4 bases, leaving 6 bases not matched to a gene. This CDR3 is 16 amino acids long. Germline CDR1 is KGHDR and CDR2 is SFDVKD. Written as DNA, the CDR3 is TGTGCCACCAGTGACCCGGGACAGGGGGGCTCAGATACGCAGTATTTT. This translates into CATSDPGQGGSDTQYF.

This clone appeared a few times. The V and J genes are TRBV19 and TRBJ1-6, with 7 positions matching TRBD1. This CDR3 is 14 amino acids long. The junction had 9 bases not matched to a gene; V was cut back by 6 bases and J by 10 bases. In germline, CDR1 is LNHDA, CDR2 SQIVND (reference sequence). The CDR3 nucleotides are TGTGCCAGTAGCGTCGACAGGGCTAAGTCACCCCTCCACTTT. Its translation: CASSVDRAKSPLHF.

This clone was observed a few times. The V and J genes are TRBV3-1 (or the pseudogene TRBV3-2) and TRBJ1-4, with 9 positions matching TRBD1. Germline V gene lookup returns CDR1 LGHDT and CDR2 YNNKEL (reference sequence). The J segment lost 11 bases and the V segment lost 2 bases, leaving 9 bases of the junction unmatched. The length of the CDR3 is 15 residues. CDR3 amino acids: CASSQTNRGREKLFF. The CDR3 nucleotides read TGTGCCAGCAGCCAAACAAACAGGGGGCGGGAGAAACTGTTTTTT.

The chain has TRBV11-2 and TRBJ2-7; the match to TRBD2 covers 7 bases. The germline gives CDR1 SGHAT, CDR2 FQNNGV. V lost 1 base to trimming and J lost 3 bases; unmatched junction nucleotides: 3. The CDR3 sequence is 14 residues long. CDR3 DNA sequence: TGTGCCAGCAGCTTAGGGTCTAGCGGCTACGAGCAGTACTTC. Protein: CASSLGSSGYEQYF.

This rearrangement joins TRBV7-3 to TRBJ2-1; tentatively, D is TRBD1 (6 bases). The germline V gene encodes CDR1 SGHTA and CDR2 FQGTGA. Trimming cost V 5 bases and J 2 bases, with 13 bases left between them. The CDR3 is made up of 15 amino acids. The CDR3: CASSAPGTTYNEQFF. In DNA form, the CDR3 reads TGTGCCAGCAGCGCTCCCGGGACAACCTACAATGAGCAGTTCTTC.

V usage is TRBV5-1 and J usage is TRBJ2-5, with a possible D match to TRBD2 (6 bases). The CDR3 has 14 residues. The V end lost 1 base, the J end lost 5 bases, and 12 bases lay between the germline ends. CDR1 and CDR2 from the germline V gene are SGHRS and YFSETQ. The CDR3 here is CASSLYGGTETQYF. For the CDR3, the DNA is TGCGCCAGCAGCTTGTACGGAGGGACGGAGACCCAGTACTTC.

The J gene is TRBJ2-3, the V gene TRBV6-1; 10 bases agree with TRBD2. Germline-derived CDR1 and CDR2 are MNHNS and SASEGT. The trim removed 2 bases at V and 3 bases at J, leaving 2 bases unmatched. The CDR3 sequence is 15 residues long. Here the CDR3 DNA reads TGTGCCAGCAGTGAACGGGGACTAGCGACAGATACGCAGTATTTT. It codes for CASSERGLATDTQYF.

The V and J genes are TRBV9 and TRBJ2-5; TRBD2 matches 8 bases. V lost 2 bases, J lost 1 base, and 1 base stayed unmatched. This CDR3 contains 14 residues. The germline gives CDR1 SGDLS, CDR2 YYNGEE. The CDR3 DNA reads TGTGCCAGCAGCGTTAGCGGGACCCAAGAGACCCAGTACTTC. This encodes CASSVSGTQETQYF.

V is TRBV19 and J is TRBJ2-3; D remains unclear. Trimming took 3 bases from V and 2 from J, leaving 3 bases between them. The CDR3 totals 12 residues. Germline CDR1 is LNHDA and CDR2 is SQIVND (reference sequence). The CDR3 DNA is TGTGCCAGTAGTATGTACACAGATACGCAGTATTTT. It yields the protein CASSMYTDTQYF.

V and J are TRBV18 and TRBJ1-1, with D possibly being TRBD1 (5 bases). The CDR3 covers 15 residues. V gave up 2 bases and J gave up 1 base, with 11 bases separating them. Germline assignment: CDR1 KGHSH and CDR2 LQKENI. The CDR3 bases are TGTGCCAGCTCACCAAGCGGGGCGTCGAACACTGAAGCTTTCTTT. Translating gives CASSPSGASNTEAFF.

The rearrangement uses TRBV5-1 and TRBJ2-1; 8 bases are a match to TRBD1. The germline V gene has CDR1 SGHRS and CDR2 YFSETQ. V lost 4 bases and J lost 7; bases outside the gene matches: 10. The CDR3 runs to 15 residues. The CDR3 region is CASSTGQAQGNEQFF. The CDR3 DNA sequence: TGCGCCAGCAGCACGGGACAGGCCCAGGGGAATGAGCAGTTCTTC.

This rearrangement joins TRBV6-2 or TRBV6-3 to TRBJ2-7; unclear D gene. V lost 4 bases to trimming and J lost 0 bases, with 13 bases between them. This CDR3 has 15 amino acids. Germline V CDR1 and CDR2: MNHEY, SVGEGT. CDR3 nucleotide sequence: TGTGCCAGCAGTTTGGGCCGTCAGAGCTCCTACGAGCAGTACGTC. It codes for CASSLGRQSSYEQYV.

The chain links TRBV4-2 to TRBJ2-7, with 10 bases identical to TRBD1. V gave up 2 bases and J gave up 4 bases; unmatched junction bases: 5. CDR1 LGHNA and CDR2 YNFKEQ come from the germline V gene. The CDR3 has 15 amino acids. CDR3 DNA sequence: TGTGCCAGCAGCCAAATAGGGACAGGGGTTTACGAGCAGTACTTC. Amino acid sequence: CASSQIGTGVYEQYF.

The gene calls are TRBV24-1 and TRBJ2-1; D is ambiguous. With 5 bases removed from V and 3 bases from J, the gap between germline ends came to 19 bases. Germline CDR1 KGHDR, CDR2 SFDVKD. The length of the CDR3 is 17 residues. The DNA for the CDR3 is TGTGCCACCAGTGGCGCGCCGGGTACCGGTGTCTACAATGAGCAGTTCTTC. It yields the protein CATSGAPGTGVYNEQFF.

This chain links TRBV7-3 with TRBJ2-3; 7 nucleotides agree with TRBD2. Per the germline V gene, CDR1 is SGHTA and CDR2 is FQGTGA. The CDR3 is 15 residues long. Losses at the gene ends were 1 base for V and 2 bases for J; bases not matched to a gene: 3. CDR3 DNA: TGTGCCAGCAGCTTAATGGGGGGGATCACAGATACGCAGTATTTT. As protein: CASSLMGGITDTQYF.

The table lists this clone with a count of one. The chain couples TRBV2 to TRBJ2-5, with TRBD2 as a possible D gene (6 bases). CDR1 SNHLY and CDR2 FYNNEI come from the germline V gene. CDR3 length equals 16 residues. The V end was cut by 2 bases, the J end by 1 base, with 14 bases between. The CDR3 spells CASSELLAAGQETQYF. The CDR3 coding sequence is TGTGCCAGCAGTGAACTTTTAGCGGCAGGCCAAGAGACCCAGTACTTC. The entire variable domain, with the rest obtained from reference TRBV2 and TRBJ2-5, is as follows: EPEVTQTPSHQVTQMGQEVILRCVPISNHLYFYWYRQILGQKVEFLVSFYNNEISEKSEIFDDQFSVERPDGSNFTLKIRSTKLEDSAMYFCASSELLAAGQETQYFGPGTRLLVL.

The chain uses TRBV20-1 and TRBJ1-2; D not resolved. This CDR3 comprises 11 residues. Deletions cut 3 bases from V and 4 bases from J, with 6 bases between. Germline V gene data show CDR1 as DFQATT and CDR2 as SNEGSKA (reference sequence). The chain's CDR3 is CSARESYGYTF. CDR3 DNA: TGCAGTGCTAGGGAGAGCTATGGCTACACCTTC.

The chain uses TRBV7-2 and TRBJ1-1; D is undetermined. V lost 2 bases and J lost 4, with 11 bases in between. Germline V gene data show CDR1 as SGHTA and CDR2 as FQGNSA. The CDR3 is 14 residues long. In DNA, the CDR3 is TGTGCCAGCAGCTTACAGGCAGTCGGCACTGAAGCTTTCTTT. This gives the protein CASSLQAVGTEAFF.